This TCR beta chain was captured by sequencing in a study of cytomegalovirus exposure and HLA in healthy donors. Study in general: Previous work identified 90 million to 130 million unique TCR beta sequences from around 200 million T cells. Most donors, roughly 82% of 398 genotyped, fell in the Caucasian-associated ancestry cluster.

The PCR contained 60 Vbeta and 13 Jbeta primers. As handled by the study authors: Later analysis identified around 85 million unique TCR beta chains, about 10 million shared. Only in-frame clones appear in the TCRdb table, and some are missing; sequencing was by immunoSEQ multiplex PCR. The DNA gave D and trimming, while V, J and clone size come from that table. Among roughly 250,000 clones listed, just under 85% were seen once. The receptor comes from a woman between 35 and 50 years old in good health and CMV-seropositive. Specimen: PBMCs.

This chain's CDR3 is CASSIRFGTSDTGELFF. CDR3 DNA sequence: TGTGCCAGCAGCATCCGATTCGGGACTAGCGACACCGGGGAGCTGTTTTTT. This chain links TRBV7-9 with TRBJ2-2; 10 bases align to TRBD2. After removal of 5 bases from V and 3 bases from J, the junction contained 9 bases not matched to a gene. Germline assignment: CDR1 SEHNR and CDR2 FQNEAQ (reference sequence). CDR3 length: 17 amino acids.